What follows are 5 T cell receptor beta chains derived from one specimen sequenced in a study of T cells in Graves' hyperthyroidism and ophthalmopathy. TCR beta CDR3 sequences were amplified from RNA transcripts. Using the HTBI primer set, a first-round RT-PCR was run on the TCR CDR3. One entry per CDR3 protein results from TCRdb running MiXCR on the multiplex PCR reads. The sample has 500,000 or so distinct CDR3 sequences, roughly 16% seen once. The specimen sequenced was blood. Receptors originate from a woman in her twenties or thirties with Graves' ophthalmopathy.

Ten or more counts support this clonotype. The chain has TRBV19 and TRBJ2-3, with 7 bases aligning to TRBD2. With 6 bases clipped from V and 7 bases from J, the junction kept 10 bases outside the gene matches. The V gene's germline CDR1 is LNHDA and CDR2 SQIVND (reference sequence). This CDR3 has 14 amino acids. The CDR3 loop is CASRQTGGLYTQYF. The CDR3 region has the DNA TGTGCCAGTAGGCAAACGGGAGGACTGTATACGCAGTATTTT.

The chain carries TRBV5-5 and TRBJ2-2; D gene unclear. Germline values: CDR1 SGHKS, CDR2 YYEKEE (reference sequence). The CDR3 is 13 amino acids. Trimming pared 4 bases from V and 4 bases from J, leaving 8 bases between. CDR3 nucleotide sequence: TGTGCCAGCAGCGTGGCCAGCACCGGGGAGCTGTTTTTT. Its protein is CASSVASTGELFF.

This clonotype was seen ten or more times. This chain uses TRBV28 with TRBJ2-1, with no clear D. V was clipped by 6 bases and J by 1 base, with 7 bases between them. The CDR3 is 13 amino acids. Germline-derived CDR1 and CDR2 are MDHEN and SYDVKM. The CDR3 spells CASRARSYNEQFF. CDR3 bases: TGTGCCAGCAGAGCTAGATCCTACAATGAGCAGTTCTTC.

This clonotype was seen many times. The rearrangement links TRBV4-3 to TRBJ2-7; 8 nucleotides align to TRBD1. CDR1 LGHNA and CDR2 YSLEER come from the germline V gene. The ends lost 0 bases at V and 3 bases at J; junction bases unmatched: 7. This CDR3 is built from 16 residues. DNA of the CDR3: TGCGCCAGCAGCCAAGACGGCAGGGGGCTTTACTACGAGCAGTACTTC. The encoded protein is CASSQDGRGLYYEQYF.

At least ten counts were recorded for this clonotype. The rearrangement uses TRBV7-9 and TRBJ2-7; tentatively, D is TRBD2 (6 bases). The length of the CDR3 is 12 residues. Germline V gives CDR1 SEHNR, CDR2 FQNEAQ (reference sequence). V lost 2 bases and J 5 bases, leaving 7 bases between the germline ends. The CDR3 bases are TGTGCCAGCAGCTTAACGGGGGACGAGCAGTACTTC. It yields the protein CASSLTGDEQYF. The complete variable domain, with remaining parts taken from reference TRBV7-9 and TRBJ2-7, reads DTGVSQNPRHKITKRGQNVTFRCDPISEHNRLYWYRQTLGQGPEFLTYFQNEAQLEKSRLLSDRFSAERPKGSFSTLEIQRTEQGDSAMYLCASSLTGDEQYFGPGTRLTVT.